This T cell receptor (beta chain) comes out of a study of CD8 T cells in Susac syndrome. This clonotype has a single count. Random hexamers primed reverse transcription of about 0.45 to 1 ug RNA. One entry per CDR3 protein results from TCRdb running MiXCR on the immunoSEQ multiplex PCR reads. The table has roughly 180,000 distinct CDR3 sequences, roughly 94% seen once. Germline-derived CDR1 and CDR2 are LGHDT and YNNKEL (reference sequence). CDR3 length: 12 residues. V was trimmed by 0 bases and J by 3 bases, leaving 3 bases between them. The rearrangement links TRBV3-1 to TRBJ2-7; no firm D call. Sequenced sample: CD4+ T cells from PBMCs. This clonotype was obtained from a human donor in good health. The CDR3 region is CASSQDIYEQYF. The CDR3 nucleotides are TGTGCCAGCAGCCAAGATATCTACGAGCAGTACTTC.